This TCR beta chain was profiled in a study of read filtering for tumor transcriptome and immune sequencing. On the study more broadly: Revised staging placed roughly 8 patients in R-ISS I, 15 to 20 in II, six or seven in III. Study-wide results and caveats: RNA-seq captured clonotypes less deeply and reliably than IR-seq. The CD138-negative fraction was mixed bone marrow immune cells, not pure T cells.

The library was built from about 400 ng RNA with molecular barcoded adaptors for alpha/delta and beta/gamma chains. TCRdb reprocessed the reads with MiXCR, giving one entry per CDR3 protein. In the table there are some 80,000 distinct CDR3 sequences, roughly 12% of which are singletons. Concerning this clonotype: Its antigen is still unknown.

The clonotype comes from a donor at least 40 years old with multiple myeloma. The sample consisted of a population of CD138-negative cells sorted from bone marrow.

The CDR3: CASSRGGLAEAFF. DNA for the CDR3: TGTGCCAGCAGTCGAGGGGGGCTGGCTGAAGCTTTCTTT. V usage is TRBV6-5 and J usage is TRBJ1-1, with D maybe TRBD1 (6 bases). Germline CDR1 is MNHEY and CDR2 is SVGAGI. V shed 5 bases and J shed 6 bases, with 13 bases lying between them. This CDR3 contains 13 residues.